The sequence of this T cell receptor beta chain was determined in a study of blood T cell repertoires in COVID-19. Study-level background: Whether acute or convalescent, the COVID-19 samples came from the United States, Italy and Spain. T cells, B-cell-depleted T cells, or PBMCs supplied cDNA or gDNA.

Germline CDR1 and CDR2: MDHEN and SYDVKM. This CDR3 spans 13 amino acids. V was clipped by 5 bases and J by 1 base, with 6 bases between them. Authors' processing steps: The authors estimated nucleated cell counts from reference gene primer amplification. Method: immunoSEQ multiplex PCR; TCRdb's copy keeps in-frame clones and lacks some. V, J and clone size are taken as reported in that table, and D and trimming were inferred from the DNA itself. This sample carries 110,000 to 150,000 clones, 70% to 80% of them seen once, and the ten largest clones take 5%. Recruited during active infection, patients (from Seattle) were subsequently followed longitudinally.

The sequence was collected from a woman in her 70s with COVID-19, enrolled during active disease. Sample: peripheral blood. This chain links TRBV28 with TRBJ1-5; D perhaps matches TRBD1 (5 bases). The CDR3 protein is CASSDSSNQPQHF. The CDR3 nucleotides are TGTGCCAGCAGTGACAGCAGCAATCAGCCCCAGCATTTT.